This T cell receptor (beta chain) was found in a study of CD8 T cells in ankylosing spondylitis. Study conclusions and caveats: There was reportedly significant enrichment of clones that were disease-linked in matched ankylosing spondylitis synovial fluid. Those disease-linked clones were CD8+; they were also relatively rare in peripheral blood. There were earlier reports of some motif variants in reactive arthritis synovial fluid and blood.

This clonotype was recorded a few times. Its cognate antigen is unknown. For TCR beta, libraries came from quantitative 5'-RACE with molecular barcodes. TCRdb re-called the 5' RACE reads through MiXCR, storing one row per CDR3 protein. The table has about 170,000 distinct CDR3 sequences, 15% to 20% seen once. Trimming cost V 6 bases and J 7 bases, with 25 bases left between them. The CDR3 totals 17 residues. The TCR was taken from a male donor with ankylosing spondylitis or in good health (not recorded which). Material for sequencing was blood, either unsorted or a sorted T cell fraction (not recorded which). The chain couples TRBV12-3 or TRBV12-4 to TRBJ2-1; D may be TRBD1 (5 bases). CDR3 sequence: CASSRRAGHGPTNEQFF. The DNA of the CDR3 is TGTGCCAGCAGCCGTCGGGCAGGGCACGGACCAACTAATGAGCAGTTCTTC.